This T cell receptor (beta chain) appears in the sequencing data of a study of blood T cell repertoires in COVID-19. For the study at large: Donors in the United States, Italy and Spain gave samples during acute or convalescent COVID-19. T cells, B-cell-depleted T cells, or PBMCs supplied cDNA or gDNA.

In the original analysis: It was from reference gene primer amplification that nucleated cell counts were estimated. Here immunoSEQ multiplex PCR was the method, and the copy in TCRdb shows in-frame clones only, minus some. V and J calls and clone size follow that table, whereas D and trimming were derived from the DNA. This sample has some 180,000 clones; more than 70% occur once, and the top ten carry about 3%. The sample consisted of peripheral blood. This sequence originates from an elderly woman with active or convalescent COVID-19.

CDR3: CANTGTDTQYF. As DNA, the CDR3 is TGTGCCAACACGGGGACAGATACGCAGTATTTT. The rearrangement joins TRBV2 to TRBJ2-3; the D gene is possibly TRBD2 (5 bases). CDR3 length equals 11 residues. Trimming removed 10 bases from V and 3 bases from J, with 8 bases in between. CDR1 is SNHLY and CDR2 is FYNNEI in the germline V gene.